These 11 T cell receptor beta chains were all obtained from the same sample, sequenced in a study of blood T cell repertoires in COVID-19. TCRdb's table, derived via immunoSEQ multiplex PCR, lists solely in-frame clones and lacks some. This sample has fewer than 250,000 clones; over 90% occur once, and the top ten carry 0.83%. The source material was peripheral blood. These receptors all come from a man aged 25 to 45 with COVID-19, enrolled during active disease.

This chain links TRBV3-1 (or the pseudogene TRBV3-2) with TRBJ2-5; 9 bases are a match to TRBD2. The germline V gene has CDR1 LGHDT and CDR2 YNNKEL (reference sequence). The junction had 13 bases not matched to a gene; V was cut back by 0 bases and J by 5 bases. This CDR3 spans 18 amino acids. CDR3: CASSQDWLAGESGETQYF. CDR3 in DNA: TGTGCCAGCAGCCAAGATTGGTTAGCGGGGGAGTCCGGGGAGACCCAGTACTTC.

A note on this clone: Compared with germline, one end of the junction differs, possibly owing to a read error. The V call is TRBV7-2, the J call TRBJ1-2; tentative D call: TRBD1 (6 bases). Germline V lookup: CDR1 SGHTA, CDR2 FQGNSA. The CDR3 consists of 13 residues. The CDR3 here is CASSVAGTWGYTF. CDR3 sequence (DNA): TGTGCCAGCAGCGTAGCCGGGACATGGGGCTACACCTTC.

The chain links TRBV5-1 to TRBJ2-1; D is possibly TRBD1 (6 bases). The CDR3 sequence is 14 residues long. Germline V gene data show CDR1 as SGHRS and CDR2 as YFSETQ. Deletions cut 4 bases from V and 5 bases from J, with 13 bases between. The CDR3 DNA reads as TGCGCCAGCAGCGTAGACAGGCGACACAATGAGCAGTTCTTC. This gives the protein CASSVDRRHNEQFF. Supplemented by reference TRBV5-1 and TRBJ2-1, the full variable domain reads KAGVTQTPRYLIKTRGQQVTLSCSPISGHRSVSWYQQTPGQGLQFLFEYFSETQRNKGNFPGRFSGRQFSNSRSEMNVSTLELGDSALYLCASSVDRRHNEQFFGPGTRLTVL.

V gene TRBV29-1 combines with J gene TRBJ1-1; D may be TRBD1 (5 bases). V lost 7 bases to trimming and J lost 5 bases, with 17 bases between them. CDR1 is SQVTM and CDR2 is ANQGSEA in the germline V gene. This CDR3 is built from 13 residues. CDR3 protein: CSASGGGETEAFF. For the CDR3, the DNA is TGCAGCGCTTCGGGCGGGGGAGAGACTGAAGCTTTCTTT.

CDR3 bases: TGTGCCAGCAGCTCCTTTGGGGGGAATTATGGCTACACCTTC. This codes for CASSSFGGNYGYTF. The V call is TRBV7-9, the J call TRBJ1-2; weak D call: TRBD1 (5 bases). The CDR3 extends over 14 amino acids. Germline V gene sequence: CDR1 SEHNR, CDR2 FQNEAQ (reference sequence). Trimming shortened V by 4 bases and J by 5 bases, and 14 bases separated the two germline ends.

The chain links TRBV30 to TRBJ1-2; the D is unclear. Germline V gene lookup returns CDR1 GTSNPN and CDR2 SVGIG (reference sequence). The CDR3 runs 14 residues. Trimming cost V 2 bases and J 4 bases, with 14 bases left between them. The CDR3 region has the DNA TGTGCCTGGAGTTGGGTCCAGGCAGGCTATGGCTACACCTTC. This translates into CAWSWVQAGYGYTF.

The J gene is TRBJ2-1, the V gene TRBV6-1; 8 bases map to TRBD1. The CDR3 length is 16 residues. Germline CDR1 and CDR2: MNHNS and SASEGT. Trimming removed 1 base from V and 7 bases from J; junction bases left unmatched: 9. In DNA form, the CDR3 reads TGTGCCAGCAGTGAAGGGTGGGGACAGGACTCGAATGAGCAGTTCTTC. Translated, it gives CASSEGWGQDSNEQFF.

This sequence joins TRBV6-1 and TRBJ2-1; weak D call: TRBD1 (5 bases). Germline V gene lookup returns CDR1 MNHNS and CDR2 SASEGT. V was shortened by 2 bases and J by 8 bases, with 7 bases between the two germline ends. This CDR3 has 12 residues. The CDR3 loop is CASSEQGDEQFF. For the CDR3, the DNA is TGTGCCAGCAGTGAACAGGGCGATGAGCAGTTCTTC.

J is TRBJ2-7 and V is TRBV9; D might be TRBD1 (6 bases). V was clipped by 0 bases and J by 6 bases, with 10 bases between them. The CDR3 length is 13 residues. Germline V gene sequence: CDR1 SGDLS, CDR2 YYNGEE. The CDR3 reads CASSVEMGAEQYF. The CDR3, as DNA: TGTGCCAGCAGCGTAGAAATGGGGGCCGAGCAGTACTTC.

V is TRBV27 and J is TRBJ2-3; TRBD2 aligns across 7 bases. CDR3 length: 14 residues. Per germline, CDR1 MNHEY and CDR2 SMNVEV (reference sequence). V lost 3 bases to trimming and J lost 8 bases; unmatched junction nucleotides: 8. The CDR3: CASSFSSSSGTQYF. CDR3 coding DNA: TGTGCCAGCAGTTTCTCGTCCTCTAGCGGTACGCAGTATTTT.

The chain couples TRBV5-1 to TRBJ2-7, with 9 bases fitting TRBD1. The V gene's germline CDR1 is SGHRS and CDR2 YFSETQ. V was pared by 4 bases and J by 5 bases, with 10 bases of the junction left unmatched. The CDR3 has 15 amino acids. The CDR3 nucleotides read TGCGCCAGCAGCGCACGGGACAGGGTCGCCCACGAGCAGTACTTC. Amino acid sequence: CASSARDRVAHEQYF. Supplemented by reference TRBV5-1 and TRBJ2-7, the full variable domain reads KAGVTQTPRYLIKTRGQQVTLSCSPISGHRSVSWYQQTPGQGLQFLFEYFSETQRNKGNFPGRFSGRQFSNSRSEMNVSTLELGDSALYLCASSARDRVAHEQYFGPGTRLTVT.